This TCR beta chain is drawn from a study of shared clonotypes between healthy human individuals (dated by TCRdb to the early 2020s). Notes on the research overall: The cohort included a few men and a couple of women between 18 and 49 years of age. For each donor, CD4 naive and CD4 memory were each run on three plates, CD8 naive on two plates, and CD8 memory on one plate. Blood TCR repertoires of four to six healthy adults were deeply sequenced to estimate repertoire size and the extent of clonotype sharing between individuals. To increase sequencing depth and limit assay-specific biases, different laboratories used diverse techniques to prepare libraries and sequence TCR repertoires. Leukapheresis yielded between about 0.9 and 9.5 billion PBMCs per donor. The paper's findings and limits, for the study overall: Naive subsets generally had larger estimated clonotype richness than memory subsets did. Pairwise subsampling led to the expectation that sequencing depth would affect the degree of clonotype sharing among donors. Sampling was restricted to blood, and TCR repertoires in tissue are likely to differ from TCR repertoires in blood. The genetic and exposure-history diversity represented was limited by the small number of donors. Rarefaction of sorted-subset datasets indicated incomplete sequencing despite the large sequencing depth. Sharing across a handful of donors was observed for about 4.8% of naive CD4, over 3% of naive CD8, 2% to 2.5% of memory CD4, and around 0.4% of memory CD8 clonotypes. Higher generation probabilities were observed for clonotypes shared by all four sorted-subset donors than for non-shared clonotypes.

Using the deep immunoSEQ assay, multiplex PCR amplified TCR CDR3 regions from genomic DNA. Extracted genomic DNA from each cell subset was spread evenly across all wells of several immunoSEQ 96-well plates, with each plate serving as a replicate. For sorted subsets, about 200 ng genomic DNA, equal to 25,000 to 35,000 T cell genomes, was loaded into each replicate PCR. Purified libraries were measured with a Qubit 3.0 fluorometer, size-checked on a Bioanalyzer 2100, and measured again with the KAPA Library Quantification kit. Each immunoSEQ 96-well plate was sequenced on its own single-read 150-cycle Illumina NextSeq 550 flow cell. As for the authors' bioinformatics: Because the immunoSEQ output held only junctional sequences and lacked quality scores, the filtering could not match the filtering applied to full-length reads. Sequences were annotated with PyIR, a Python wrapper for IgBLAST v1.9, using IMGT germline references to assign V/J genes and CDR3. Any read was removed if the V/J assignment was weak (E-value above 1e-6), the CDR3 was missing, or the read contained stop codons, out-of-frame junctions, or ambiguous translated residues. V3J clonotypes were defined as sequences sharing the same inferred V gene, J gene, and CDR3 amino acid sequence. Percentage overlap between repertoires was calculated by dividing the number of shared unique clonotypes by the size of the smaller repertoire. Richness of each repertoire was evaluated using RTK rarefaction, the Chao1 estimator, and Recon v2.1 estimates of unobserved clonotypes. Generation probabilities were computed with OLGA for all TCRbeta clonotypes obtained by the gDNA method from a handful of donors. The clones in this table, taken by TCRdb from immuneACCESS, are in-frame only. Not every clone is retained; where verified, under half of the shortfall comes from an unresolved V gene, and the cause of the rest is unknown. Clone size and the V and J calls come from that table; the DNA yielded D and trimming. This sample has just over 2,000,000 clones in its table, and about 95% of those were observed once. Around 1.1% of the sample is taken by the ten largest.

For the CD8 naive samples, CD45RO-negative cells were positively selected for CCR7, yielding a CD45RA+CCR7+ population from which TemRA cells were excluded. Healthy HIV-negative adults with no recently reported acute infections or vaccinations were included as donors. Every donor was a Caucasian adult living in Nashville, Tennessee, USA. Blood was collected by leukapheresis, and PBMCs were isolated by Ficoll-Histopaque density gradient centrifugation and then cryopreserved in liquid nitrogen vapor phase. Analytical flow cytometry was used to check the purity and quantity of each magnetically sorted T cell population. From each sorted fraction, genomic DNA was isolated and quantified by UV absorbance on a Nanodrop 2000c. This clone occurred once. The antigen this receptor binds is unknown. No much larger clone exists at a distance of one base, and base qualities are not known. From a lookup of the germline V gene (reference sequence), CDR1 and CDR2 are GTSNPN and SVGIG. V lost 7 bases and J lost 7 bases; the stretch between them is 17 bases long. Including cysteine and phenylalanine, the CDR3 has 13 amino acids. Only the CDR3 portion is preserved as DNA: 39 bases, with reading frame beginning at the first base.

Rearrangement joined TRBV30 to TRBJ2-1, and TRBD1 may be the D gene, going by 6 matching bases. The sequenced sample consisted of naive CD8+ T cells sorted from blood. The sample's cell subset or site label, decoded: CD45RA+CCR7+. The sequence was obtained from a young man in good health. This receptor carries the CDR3 CASTGYLGNEQFF. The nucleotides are TGTGCCTCTACAGGGTATTTGGGTAATGAGCAGTTCTTC.